The text below deals with one T cell receptor (beta chain). The data stem from a study of blood T cell repertoires in COVID-19. Looking at the study overall: Sites in the United States, Italy and Spain provided acute and convalescent COVID-19 samples. PBMCs, B-cell-depleted T cells, or T cells were the source of the cDNA or gDNA that made up the material.

As handled by the study authors: Estimates of nucleated cell counts were drawn from the amplification of reference gene primers. Sequencing was performed with immunoSEQ multiplex PCR; in TCRdb, only in-frame clones are kept and a portion is missing. Clone size and V and J calls were adopted from that table, with D and trimming inferred from the DNA. The top ten clones hold roughly 8.1% of a sample with under 150,000 clones, approximately 88% of them seen once. The sequenced sample consisted of peripheral blood. The sequence was obtained from a middle-aged woman with acute or convalescent COVID-19.

This chain's CDR3 is CASSLASGTGGYTF. CDR3 nucleotide sequence: TGCGCCAGCAGCTTGGCGAGCGGCACGGGAGGCTACACCTTC. The chain is built from TRBV5-1 and TRBJ1-2; D ambiguous. In germline, CDR1 is SGHRS, CDR2 YFSETQ. Trimming shortened V by 0 bases and J by 8 bases, and 14 bases separated the two germline ends. CDR3 length: 14 amino acids.